A selection of T cell receptor beta chains follows, all from one sample in a study of T cell responses to AZD1222 COVID-19 vaccine. Libraries were prepared by immunoSEQ multiplex PCR; TCRdb keeps only in-frame clonotypes and omits some of them. The sample shows about 120,000 clones, over 80% of them seen only once. The source was peripheral blood, collected on day 0 of AZD1222 vaccination. Source of these receptors: an adult in good health. CDR3s include the opening cysteine and the closing phenylalanine or tryptophan. A D gene is named only where the DNA matches it firmly. Only part of the rows carry a size: once, few, many, or a class if the clone is expanded.

CDR3 DNA | CDR3 protein | J gene | D gene | clone size | V gene
TGTGCCATCAGCACTGGGGGCTCTGGGGCCAACGTCCTGACTTTC | CAISTGGSGANVLTF | TRBJ2-6 | - | - | TRBV10-3
TGTGCCACCAGTGAGGGGACAGGGGTCGAGCAGTACTTC | CATSEGTGVEQYF | TRBJ2-7 | TRBD1 | - | TRBV24-1
TGTGCCAGCAGCTTGGGACAGGGGGAAGCCAAAAACATTCAGTACTTC | CASSLGQGEAKNIQYF | TRBJ2-4 | TRBD1 | - | TRBV5-6
TGTGCCAGCAGTCCCGGACAGGGATTTCAGCCCCAGCATTTT | CASSPGQGFQPQHF | TRBJ1-5 | TRBD1 | - | TRBV6-5
TGTGCCAGCAGCCCTGAACATCCCGCGAGCTCTGGGGCCAACGTCCTGACTTTC | CASSPEHPASSGANVLTF | TRBJ2-6 | - | - | TRBV7-2
TGTGCCAGCAGCGCGACTAGCGGGGTAGTGGGAGAGCAGTACTTC | CASSATSGVVGEQYF | TRBJ2-7 | TRBD2 | - | TRBV9
TGTGCCACCAAGATGGGGGATGGAAATGAAAAACTGTTTTTT | CATKMGDGNEKLFF | TRBJ1-4 | - | - | TRBV15
TGTGCCTGGCGTTGGTCCGGGGGCTACACCTTC | CAWRWSGGYTF | TRBJ1-2 | - | - | TRBV30
TGCGCCAGCAGCCAACCACCTCGACAGTTATCTGGAAACACCATATATTTT | CASSQPPRQLSGNTIYF | TRBJ1-3 | - | - | TRBV4-1
TGCGCCAGCAGCCAAGATGTAATTCAGCCGCGCGGCTACACCTTC | CASSQDVIQPRGYTF | TRBJ1-2 | - | - | TRBV4-3
TGCGCCAGCAGTCTACAGGGAGGAGAGACCCAGTACTTC | CASSLQGGETQYF | TRBJ2-5 | - | - | TRBV10-2
TGTGCCAGCAGCTTGAGGTGGAAGCAAGGGGGGTACCAAGAGACCCAGTACTTC | CASSLRWKQGGYQETQYF | TRBJ2-5 | - | - | TRBV13
TGCAGCGTCCTCTCTTGGACTGAAGCTTTCTTT | CSVLSWTEAFF | TRBJ1-1 | - | - | TRBV29-1
TGTGCCAGCTCACCACCGGGACAGGGATTAGATTCACCCCTCCACTTT | CASSPPGQGLDSPLHF | TRBJ1-6 | TRBD1 | - | TRBV18
TGTGCCAGCAGTTACTCGAGACGGTCGGGCAGGATCGAGGGCAATCAGCCCCAGCATTTT | CASSYSRRSGRIEGNQPQHF | TRBJ1-5 | - | - | TRBV6-2/TRBV6-3
TGTGCCAGCAGCCCCGCAGGGAGAAACACTGAAGCTTTCTTT | CASSPAGRNTEAFF | TRBJ1-1 | - | - | TRBV25-1
TGCGCCAGCAGCCAAGAGGGACAGGGAAACATGAACACTGAAGCTTTCTTT | CASSQEGQGNMNTEAFF | TRBJ1-1 | TRBD1 | - | TRBV4-3
TGTGCCAGCAGCGGGGGACAACAGGCCACTGAAGCTTTCTTT | CASSGGQQATEAFF | TRBJ1-1 | - | - | TRBV9
TGTGCCAGCAGTTTCAACAGGGGCGAGCAGTACTTC | CASSFNRGEQYF | TRBJ2-7 | TRBD1 | - | TRBV6-2/TRBV6-3
TGTGCCAGCAGCCAAGATTGGGACACCTCCTATAATTCACCCCTCCACTTT | CASSQDWDTSYNSPLHF | TRBJ1-6 | - | - | TRBV3-1/TRBV3-2
TGTGCCAGCAGATCCAAGGGGTGGTATGGCACTGAAGCTTTCTTT | CASRSKGWYGTEAFF | TRBJ1-1 | - | - | TRBV28
TGCGCCAGCAGCCCAGAAGCGGGCAGTGAGAGGCGTCGGGGCTACACCTTC | CASSPEAGSERRRGYTF | TRBJ1-2 | - | - | TRBV4-3
TGTGCCAGCAGCCAAGGAGGGTGGGAGGGCCTTAACACAGATACGCAGTATTTT | CASSQGGWEGLNTDTQYF | TRBJ2-3 | TRBD2 | - | TRBV3-1/TRBV3-2
TGTGCCATCAGCGACACCACAAGGAACACCGGGGAGCTGTTTTTT | CAISDTTRNTGELFF | TRBJ2-2 | - | - | TRBV10-3
TGTGCCAGCAGTTTAAGGACTAGCGGGAGAAGGTACGAGCAGTACTTC | CASSLRTSGRRYEQYF | TRBJ2-7 | TRBD2 | - | TRBV28
TGTGCCAGCTGCCCCGGGACAGGGATAAACACTGAAGCTTTCTTT | CASCPGTGINTEAFF | TRBJ1-1 | TRBD1 | - | TRBV18
TGTGCCAGCAGTTACGGCAGGGACCCTTCCTACGAGCAGTACTTC | CASSYGRDPSYEQYF | TRBJ2-7 | - | - | TRBV6-2/TRBV6-3
TGTGCCAGCTCTGAGACAACAGGGAGGACACCTAACTATGGCTACACCTTC | CASSETTGRTPNYGYTF | TRBJ1-2 | - | - | TRBV2
TGTGCCAGCAGTGCGGTACTAGCGCCTATCACAGATACGCAGTATTTT | CASSAVLAPITDTQYF | TRBJ2-3 | TRBD2 | once | TRBV25-1
TGTGCCAGCAGCACCGGGACAGGCAAAAACATTCAGTACTTC | CASSTGTGKNIQYF | TRBJ2-4 | TRBD1 | - | TRBV7-2
TGTGCCAGCAGCGTAGGAGGAGGAGGGGAGCAGTTCTTC | CASSVGGGGEQFF | TRBJ2-1 | - | - | TRBV9
TGTGCCAGCAGCCTAGGGGGGAATAGGGCTGGAAACACCATATATTTT | CASSLGGNRAGNTIYF | TRBJ1-3 | - | - | TRBV5-6
TGTGCCAGCAGTTTGACTAGCTCCTACGAGCAGTACTTC | CASSLTSSYEQYF | TRBJ2-7 | - | once | TRBV28
TGTGCCAGCAGCCTATCGGGGGGAATTTATAGCAATCAGCCCCAGCATTTT | CASSLSGGIYSNQPQHF | TRBJ1-5 | - | - | TRBV14
TGTGCCATCGAAGAAAAGGGGGAAGGCTACACCTTC | CAIEEKGEGYTF | TRBJ1-2 | - | - | TRBV2